This T cell receptor beta chain was captured by sequencing in a study of shared T cell receptors in the human thymus. Remarks on this clone: Distinct nucleotide sequences in the sample also encode this CDR3.

Some clones are missing from TCRdb's copy, which holds only in-frame ones; the method was immunoSEQ multiplex PCR. The sample has about 730,000 clones, approximately 83% seen once. These data are also associated with another study on human thymus T cells. From that paper: Donation came from healthy Finnish infants having corrective surgery for congenital heart defects. Thymus specimens were resections from corrective heart surgery. What appeared biased in thymic and blood repertoires was the usage of V and J genes. Related studies noted strongly shared thymic repertoires across unrelated people.

This TCR came from a girl under three years old with a congenital heart defect. The sample taken for sequencing was thymocytes.

CDR3 sequence (DNA): TGCGCCAGCAGCTTGGACAGATCCTATGGCTACACCTTC. Translating gives CASSLDRSYGYTF. V usage is TRBV5-1 and J usage is TRBJ1-2; D not certain. Trimming removed 0 bases at V and 4 bases at J, with 7 bases between. CDR3 size: 13 residues. In germline, CDR1 is SGHRS, CDR2 YFSETQ.